This T cell receptor beta chain emerged from a study of human CD4 T cells and Enterobacteriaceae (dated by TCRdb to 2018 to 2020). Memory CD4+ T cells were FACS-sorted on a FACSAria III to over 95% purity as all CD4+ cells other than CD45RA+CCR7+CD95- naive cells. Blood from healthy donors came from blood donation centers in Switzerland. Total CD4+ T cells and monocytes were enriched by positive selection with CD4 and CD14 magnetic microbeads. Before sorting, CD8+, CD14+, CD16+, CD56+, CD19+ and CD25-bright cells were excluded. To assess in vivo expansion of bacteria-reactive clonotypes, total memory CD4+ T cells from two blood donors were sequenced directly ex vivo. Peripheral blood mononuclear cells were isolated from donor blood using Ficoll-Paque Plus. The CDR3 spans 13 residues, from the cysteine through the phenylalanine. The read is trimmed to its CDR3 DNA, 39 bases read in frame from base 1. V and J are truncated by 8 bases and 8 bases respectively, leaving an intervening sequence of 15 bases. CDR1 and CDR2, looked up from the germline V gene (reference sequence), are SEHNR and FQNEAQ.

Deep-level sequencing, with a detection sensitivity of one cell in 200,000, was applied to the ex vivo total memory CD4+ samples. The QIAamp DNA Micro Kit was used to extract genomic DNA from cell pellets, and the quantity and purity of the genomic DNA were checked by spectrophotometry. Amplification of TCR Vbeta CDR3 regions was performed with the immunoSEQ multiplex PCR assay. Amplicons were sequenced on the Illumina HiSeq platform. Each retrieved sequence was 87 nucleotides long and included the CDR3 region. For the original study's pipeline: A unique productive TCR Vbeta nucleotide sequence was defined as a clonotype and was quantified by productive template frequency from ImmunoSEQ Analyzer V3.0. A threshold at the top 5th percentile of each frequency-ranked repertoire was used to define expanded clonotypes. Repertoire overlap was computed as Chao-Jaccard with the R package fossil and visualized by nonmetric multidimensional scaling with the R package MASS. TCRdb's version of the immuneACCESS table is confined to in-frame rearrangements and falls short of the full clone set. An unresolved V gene accounts for under half of the shortfall where checked; the remainder is of unknown origin. The DNA gave D and trimming, while V, J and clone size come from that table. This sample is represented by about 29,000 clones; 70% to 85% of them were singletons. About 1.5% of the sample goes to the ten largest clones.

What the authors observed across the whole study: The reactivity of ex vivo clonotypes was inferred solely by matching the nucleotide sequences of those clonotypes to CFSE-low cultures from the same donors. Ex vivo, broadly cross-reactive clonotypes were observed to appear more expanded than specific clonotypes, with about 55% of the 19 and most of the roughly 30 being found within the top 5%.

Comment on this clone: No antigen is known for it. Per-base qualities were not stored, and no clone one base away is much larger.

The chain links TRBV7-9 with TRBJ2-2; the D call could be TRBD1 or TRBD2, with each sharing 5 bases. The sample consisted of memory CD4+ T cells from blood. This specimen's cell subset or site label, per the study, means: total memory CD4 T cells sorted directly ex vivo, unstimulated. The source is a human donor in good health. In nucleotides, the sequence is TGTGCCAGCCTACCTCCGGGGCAGGGGGAGCTGTTTTTT. It is translated as CASLPPGQGELFF.